A selection of T cell receptor beta chains follows, all from one sample in a study of blood T cell repertoires in COVID-19. TCRdb keeps only in-frame clones here, not all; method: immunoSEQ multiplex PCR. The table records some 78,000 clones, roughly nine tenths of them present only once. What was sequenced was peripheral blood. The origin of the receptors is an elderly woman with active or convalescent COVID-19. CDR3s include the opening cysteine and the closing phenylalanine or tryptophan. The D gene is left open where the match is weak. Size is omitted from some rows. Given values are once, few, many or a class for expanded clones.

v_gene: TRBV12-3/TRBV12-4
d_gene: TRBD1
abundance: .
j_gene: TRBJ2-5
CDR3nt: TGTGCCAGCAGCCCGGGACAGCAAGAGACCCAGTACTTC
CDR3aa: CASSPGQQETQYF

v_gene: TRBV5-1
d_gene: .
abundance: .
j_gene: TRBJ2-6
CDR3nt: TGCGCCAGCTATGCGGGATCTGGGGCCAACGTCCTGACTTTC
CDR3aa: CASYAGSGANVLTF

v_gene: TRBV7-2
d_gene: TRBD2
abundance: .
j_gene: TRBJ2-1
CDR3nt: TGTGCCAGCAGCTCCCCGTTAGGGCGGGAGGGCCGGTTCAATGAGCAGTTCTTC
CDR3aa: CASSSPLGREGRFNEQFF

v_gene: TRBV6-5
d_gene: TRBD1
abundance: .
j_gene: TRBJ1-6
CDR3nt: TGTGCCAGCAGTCGAGGGGGCGCAAATTCACCCCTCCACTTT
CDR3aa: CASSRGGANSPLHF

v_gene: TRBV11-3
d_gene: TRBD1
abundance: .
j_gene: TRBJ2-5
CDR3nt: TGTGCCAGCAGCTTCCGGACAGGGGCCCAAGGGGCCCAGTACTTC
CDR3aa: CASSFRTGAQGAQYF

v_gene: TRBV3-1/TRBV3-2
d_gene: .
abundance: .
j_gene: TRBJ2-4
CDR3nt: TGTGCCAGCAGCCAAGATAGGACAGAAAACATTCAGTACTTC
CDR3aa: CASSQDRTENIQYF

v_gene: TRBV9
d_gene: TRBD2
abundance: .
j_gene: TRBJ2-7
CDR3nt: TGTGCCAGCAGCGGACTCGCGAGCGGGGGCGGATACGAGCAGTACTTC
CDR3aa: CASSGLASGGGYEQYF

v_gene: TRBV28
d_gene: .
abundance: .
j_gene: TRBJ2-5
CDR3nt: TGTGCCAGCAGCCGAACTAGGGACTGGGAGACCCAGTACTTC
CDR3aa: CASSRTRDWETQYF

v_gene: TRBV12-5
d_gene: .
abundance: .
j_gene: TRBJ2-1
CDR3nt: TGTGCTAGTGGCCGCGAGCCGGCCAGGGGTGAGCAGTTCTTC
CDR3aa: CASGREPARGEQFF

v_gene: TRBV5-1
d_gene: TRBD2
abundance: .
j_gene: TRBJ2-3
CDR3nt: TGCGCCAGCAGCAGAAGGACTAGCGGGAGTCAGTTAGATACGCAGTATTTT
CDR3aa: CASSRRTSGSQLDTQYF

v_gene: TRBV7-9
d_gene: TRBD1
abundance: .
j_gene: TRBJ1-1
CDR3nt: TGTGCCAGCAGCTCGCTACCGGGACAGGGTATTAATGAAGCTTTCTTT
CDR3aa: CASSSLPGQGINEAFF

v_gene: TRBV11-3
d_gene: .
abundance: .
j_gene: TRBJ2-5
CDR3nt: TGTGCCAGCAGCTTAGGGCCGAAAGAGACCCAGTACTTC
CDR3aa: CASSLGPKETQYF

v_gene: TRBV3-1/TRBV3-2
d_gene: TRBD1
abundance: .
j_gene: TRBJ1-3
CDR3nt: TGTGCCAGCAGCCAAGCGGGACAGGGGGGAAACACCATATATTTT
CDR3aa: CASSQAGQGGNTIYF

v_gene: TRBV19
d_gene: TRBD1
abundance: .
j_gene: TRBJ2-5
CDR3nt: TGTGCCAGTAGTATCCAACAGGGGGACCAAGAGACCCAGTACTTC
CDR3aa: CASSIQQGDQETQYF

v_gene: TRBV9
d_gene: TRBD1
abundance: .
j_gene: TRBJ2-7
CDR3nt: TGTGCCAGCGACCGGACAGGGGGCGGCTACGAGCAGTACTTC
CDR3aa: CASDRTGGGYEQYF

v_gene: TRBV28
d_gene: TRBD1
abundance: .
j_gene: TRBJ2-5
CDR3nt: TGTGCCAGCAGCTCCACAGGGGCGTTGGGGACCCAGTACTTC
CDR3aa: CASSSTGALGTQYF

v_gene: TRBV6-2/TRBV6-3
d_gene: TRBD2
abundance: .
j_gene: TRBJ2-5
CDR3nt: TGTGCCAGCAGTTACTCTTCGGCGGGAGAGGAGACCCAGTACTTC
CDR3aa: CASSYSSAGEETQYF

v_gene: TRBV21-1
d_gene: .
abundance: once
j_gene: TRBJ2-4
CDR3nt: TGTGCCAGCAGCAAAGACAGGACAGGGGAAACCAAAAACATTCAGTACTTC
CDR3aa: CASSKDRTGETKNIQYF

v_gene: TRBV5-6
d_gene: .
abundance: few
j_gene: TRBJ2-5
CDR3nt: TGTGCCAGCAGCCCGCGGGGGCCGGAGACCCAGTACTTC
CDR3aa: CASSPRGPETQYF

v_gene: TRBV9
d_gene: .
abundance: .
j_gene: TRBJ2-2
CDR3nt: TGTGCCAGCAGCCCCCAGGCACCGGGGTCGGGCGGGGAGCTGTTTTTT
CDR3aa: CASSPQAPGSGGELFF

v_gene: TRBV7-9
d_gene: .
abundance: .
j_gene: TRBJ1-4
CDR3nt: TGTGCCAGCAGCTTGCGAGCCTCGCAGGGGTCTAATGAAAAACTGTTTTTT
CDR3aa: CASSLRASQGSNEKLFF

v_gene: TRBV24-1
d_gene: TRBD1
abundance: .
j_gene: TRBJ2-2
CDR3nt: TGTGCCACCAGTGGATTGACAGGGGGCATTACCGGGGAGCTGTTTTTT
CDR3aa: CATSGLTGGITGELFF

v_gene: TRBV7-9
d_gene: .
abundance: .
j_gene: TRBJ1-3
CDR3nt: TGTGCCAGCAGCTTAACGGGAGCTGGAAACACCATATATTTT
CDR3aa: CASSLTGAGNTIYF

v_gene: TRBV5-5
d_gene: TRBD1
abundance: .
j_gene: TRBJ2-7
CDR3nt: TGTGCCAGCAGCCCAAGGGGGGGACAGGGGGTCAACGAGCAGTACTTC
CDR3aa: CASSPRGGQGVNEQYF